This entry concerns a single TCR beta chain. Its antigen has not been determined. Base qualities are not provided; no much larger clone lies one nucleotide away. The data belong to a study of CD8+ T cells in alopecia areata (dated by TCRdb to 2017 to 2018). Context from the whole study: Treated patients were enrolled in an open-label pilot trial of oral tofacitinib at 5 to 10 mg twice daily for moderate-to-severe alopecia areata. On the human side, TCRbeta sequencing was run on scalp tissue and on sorted CD4+ and CD8+ peripheral blood T cells from healthy controls and from alopecia areata patients with either patchy or totalis/universalis disease. Patients received tofacitinib for 6 to 18 months and were then followed off drug for 6 months to check for delayed response and recurrence. To study T cell clonal expansion in alopecia areata, the researchers applied high-throughput TCRbeta sequencing to both the C3H/HeJ mouse model and human patients. Tofacitinib-treated patients had biopsies at baseline and at 4 and 24 weeks of treatment, with a later scalp biopsy in several patients. Amplification of TCRbeta CDR3 regions was done by immunoSEQ multiplex PCR using 35 Vbeta forward primers and 13 Jbeta reverse primers. In treated patients, disease severity was measured using the SALT score, which gives the percentage of scalp surface area affected. Clonality in the scalp was compared among normal scalp (n=4), patchy alopecia areata scalp (n=8), and alopecia totalis/universalis scalp (n=8). RNA was obtained with the PAXgene miRNA kit for fixed scalp, the miRNeasy kit for PBMCs, and the RNeasy kit for mouse skin. Broad study findings and their caveats: Shared TCR sequences between patients were less evident than in mice, which may be partly attributable to HLA diversity in the patient population. Tofacitinib significantly lowered scalp clonality and the number of expanded CD8+ clones among the top 100 scalp clones. Unlike mouse skin, which is dominated by gammadelta T cells, normal human skin has resident alphabeta T cells that are also sequenced, and this complicates analysis of the scalp TCR repertoire. Compared with normal scalp, lesional scalp had higher clonality and more expanded CD8+ clones, particularly in alopecia totalis/universalis, a pattern that suggests antigenic drive. During tofacitinib treatment, many expanded lesional clones stuck around in both scalp and blood, and this persistence may partly explain why relapse happens after treatment is stopped. Because the treated cohort was small and had only one nonresponder, larger studies are needed to examine links between baseline CD8+ expansion and response.

Preparation of the library involved the immunoSEQ multiplex PCR assay. RNA was extracted from all samples and reverse transcribed into cDNA as template for TCR sequencing. First-strand cDNA was synthesized using SuperScript III with a 2:1 mix of oligo-dT and random hexamers. A synthetic immune receptor repertoire was used to assess amplification bias, and residual bias was removed computationally. The published analysis was carried out like this. After raw reads were preprocessed to remove errors, the CDR3 was defined following IMGT conventions as running from the conserved cysteine to phenylalanine. To get clonality, Shannon entropy was normalized by log2 of the number of productive unique TCRs and the result was subtracted from 1. Whether each scalp clone was CD4 or CD8 was inferred by checking scalp TCRbeta sequences against the CD4 and CD8 repertoires from sorted blood. The clones in this table, taken by TCRdb from immuneACCESS, are in-frame only. Not every clone is retained; where verified, under half of the shortfall comes from an unresolved V gene, and the cause of the rest is unknown. D and trimming come from the DNA, and the V and J calls and clone size come from that table. A total of about 76,000 clones appear in this sample, roughly 70% of them only once. About 25% of the sample belongs to the ten largest clones.

The time point label of this sample denotes: 20 to 30 weeks on oral tofacitinib. The treatment or condition label, read with the paper, signifies: oral pan-JAK inhibitor, 5-10 mg twice daily. Lesional scalp punch biopsies and peripheral blood were obtained from alopecia areata patients. After PBMCs were isolated by density centrifugation and stained for CD3, CD4 and CD8, a FACSAria was used to sort CD4+ and CD8+ T cells. The CDR3 sequence holds 14 residues, the cysteine and phenylalanine included. The retained sequence is limited to the CDR3, 42 bases, with the frame set at the first base. V gives up 4 bases and J gives up 2 bases, and the segment between their germline ends measures 11 bases. The germline V gene gives CDR1 as SGHDT and CDR2 as YYEEEE.

This specimen was CD8+ T cells sorted from blood, taken at week 24, from a patient treated with tofacitinib. In this chain, TRBV5-6 is recombined with TRBJ2-3; matching of 6 bases hints at TRBD1 as the D gene. The sequence was collected from a human donor with alopecia areata. The CDR3 region has the sequence CASSTGQYTDTQYF. The bases read TGTGCCAGCAGCACCGGACAGTACACAGATACGCAGTATTTT.